The 18 T cell receptor beta chains listed next were all sequenced from one sample in a study of cytomegalovirus exposure and HLA in healthy donors. This PCR relied on a set of 60 Vbeta primers and 13 Jbeta primers. Profiled with immunoSEQ multiplex PCR; TCRdb holds only in-frame clones, not every one. The sample comprises about 170,000 clones, about 72% of which are singletons, and 2% to 3% rests with the top ten. The material sequenced was PBMCs. All receptors come from a human donor in good health.

This chain links TRBV15 with TRBJ2-5; D is possibly TRBD2 (7 bases). Trimming took 0 bases from V and 4 from J, leaving 15 bases between them. The length of the CDR3 is 16 residues. CDR1 is LNHNV and CDR2 is YYDKDF in the germline V gene (reference sequence). CDR3 nucleotides: TGTGCCACCAGCAGAGATGTTGGGGGGGCGGGAGAGACCCAGTACTTC. Translation: CATSRDVGGAGETQYF.

The rearrangement uses TRBV4-3 and TRBJ2-1; 8 positions agree with TRBD2. The germline CDR1 and CDR2 sequences are LGHNA and YSLEER. The CDR3 spans 17 residues. Unmatched junction bases numbered 11, after V lost 0 bases and J lost 7 bases. As DNA, the CDR3 is TGCGCCAGCAGCCAAGATCGCGTCGGGGGGGCCCGGAATGAGCAGTTCTTC. Amino acid sequence: CASSQDRVGGARNEQFF.

This clone was counted between two and nine times. The genes are TRBV4-1 and TRBJ2-1, with TRBD1 matching 10 bases. Germline trimming cut 5 bases from V and 6 bases from J; bases unmatched to any gene: 13. The CDR3 spans 17 residues. Germline-derived CDR1 and CDR2 are MGHRA and YSYEKL. The DNA for the CDR3 is TGCGCCAGCAGCAAATCCCCACCGCGGACAGGGGGCAATGAGCAGTTCTTC. This codes for CASSKSPPRTGGNEQFF.

This clone was counted a single time. V gene TRBV6-5 combines with J gene TRBJ1-6; weak D call: TRBD1 (6 bases). In germline, CDR1 is MNHEY, CDR2 SVGAGI. V was pared by 6 bases and J by 5 bases, with 14 bases between. This CDR3 is built from 15 residues. CDR3 amino acids: CASRPAGTNNSPLHF. DNA for the CDR3: TGTGCCAGCAGACCAGCCGGGACAAATAATTCACCCCTCCACTTT.

The chain links TRBV2 to TRBJ2-2; 12 bases agree with TRBD1. The length of the CDR3 is 15 residues. After removal of 5 bases from V and 5 bases from J, the junction contained 3 bases not matched to a gene. Per germline, CDR1 SNHLY and CDR2 FYNNEI. The chain's CDR3 is CASSLGQGATGELFF. The CDR3, as DNA: TGTGCCAGCAGTCTGGGACAGGGGGCTACCGGGGAGCTGTTTTTT.

The V call is TRBV7-9, the J call TRBJ2-3; TRBD2 matches at 8 bases. The CDR3 length is 18 residues. The V segment lost 4 bases and the J segment 6 bases; nucleotides outside the gene matches: 18. The germline V gene has CDR1 SEHNR and CDR2 FQNEAQ (reference sequence). The CDR3 bases are TGTGCCAGCAGCTCCCGGGGGGGAGCCAGGGCCCCAGGGGATACGCAGTATTTT. Its translation: CASSSRGGARAPGDTQYF. Variable domain in full (rest from reference TRBV7-9 and TRBJ2-3): DTGVSQNPRHKITKRGQNVTFRCDPISEHNRLYWYRQTLGQGPEFLTYFQNEAQLEKSRLLSDRFSAERPKGSFSTLEIQRTEQGDSAMYLCASSSRGGARAPGDTQYFGPGTRLTVL.

The rearrangement links TRBV5-6 to TRBJ1-3; the match to TRBD1 covers 9 bases. With 1 base clipped from V and 0 bases from J, the junction kept 5 bases outside the gene matches. Germline CDR1 reads SGHDT; CDR2 reads YYEEEE. This CDR3 comprises 17 residues. CDR3 protein: CASSLYGQGSSGNTIYF. In nucleotides, the CDR3 is TGTGCCAGCAGCTTGTACGGACAGGGGAGCTCTGGAAACACCATATATTTT.

Note on this clone: Additional DNA sequences in this sample encode the identical CDR3. The V gene is TRBV9, the J gene TRBJ1-1, with unresolved D. This CDR3 spans 13 amino acids. The germline gives CDR1 SGDLS, CDR2 YYNGEE. Trimming took 2 bases from V and 1 from J, leaving 6 bases between them. The CDR3 coding sequence is TGTGCCAGCAGCGTTACGGGGAACACTGAAGCTTTCTTT. It specifies CASSVTGNTEAFF.

This clone was seen more than once but under ten times. The chain is built from TRBV2 and TRBJ2-7; no firm D call. Germline CDR1 is SNHLY and CDR2 is FYNNEI. The CDR3 contains 11 residues. Deletions cut 4 bases from V and 4 bases from J, with 5 bases between. CDR3 coding DNA: TGTGCCAGCAGTGGCGAATACGAGCAGTACTTC. Translation: CASSGEYEQYF.

The rearrangement uses TRBV12-5 and TRBJ1-1; D is unclear. CDR1 is LGHNT, CDR2 FRNRAP, per germline. V was clipped by 0 bases and J by 4 bases, with 3 bases between them. This CDR3 region has 12 residues. CDR3 sequence reads: CASGLVFTEAFF. DNA for the CDR3: TGTGCTAGTGGTTTGGTCTTCACTGAAGCTTTCTTT.

This chain joins TRBV5-4 and TRBJ2-1; D is undetermined. The V and J ends lost 0 bases and 3 bases respectively, with 7 bases between them. CDR3 length: 14 amino acids. Germline V lookup: CDR1 SGHNT, CDR2 YYREEE (reference sequence). The CDR3 DNA reads as TGTGCCAGCAGCTTGGACCCCGGCTACAATGAGCAGTTCTTC. Its protein product is CASSLDPGYNEQFF.

This rearrangement joins TRBV6-6 to TRBJ2-7, with D perhaps matching TRBD2 (5 bases). The V and J ends lost 2 bases and 6 bases respectively, with 14 bases between them. CDR3 length: 14 residues. Germline CDR1 is MNHNY and CDR2 is SVGAGI (reference sequence). This chain's CDR3 is CASSYEGSSTEQYF. CDR3 DNA sequence: TGTGCCAGCAGTTACGAGGGCAGCTCGACCGAGCAGTACTTC.

The chain combines TRBV5-6 with TRBJ2-7; no firm D call. Trimming shortened V by 4 bases and J by 7 bases, and 18 bases separated the two germline ends. From germline, CDR1 is SGHDT and CDR2 YYEEEE. The CDR3 contains 14 residues. In DNA, the CDR3 is TGTGCCAGCAGCCCCCTGTTTCGGGTTGTAGAGCAGTACTTC. It encodes CASSPLFRVVEQYF. The whole variable domain, filled in from reference TRBV5-6 and TRBJ2-7, reads DAGVTQSPTHLIKTRGQQVTLRCSPKSGHDTVSWYQQALGQGPQFIFQYYEEEERQRGNFPDRFSGHQFPNYSSELNVNALLLGDSALYLCASSPLFRVVEQYFGPGTRLTVT.

The chain links TRBV29-1 to TRBJ1-2; TRBD1 matches 10 bases. The CDR3 consists of 12 residues. Looked up from germline, CDR1 is SQVTM and CDR2 is ANQGSEA. Trimming at V came to 7 bases and at J to 7 bases, leaving 6 bases not matched to a gene. CDR3 bases: TGCAGCGCCCGGACAGGGGGATTTGGCTACACCTTC. Residues: CSARTGGFGYTF.

This clone was observed once. The J gene is TRBJ1-1, the V gene TRBV19; maybe TRBD1 (6 bases). V lost 3 bases and J lost 0, with 11 bases in between. The V gene's germline CDR1 is LNHDA and CDR2 SQIVND (reference sequence). The CDR3 consists of 15 residues. CDR3 in DNA: TGTGCCAGTAGTATCTCCGCAGGGGTGAACACTGAAGCTTTCTTT. Amino acid sequence: CASSISAGVNTEAFF.

This clone has just a few counts. This chain connects TRBV11-2 to TRBJ1-1; D not resolved. Germline CDR1 and CDR2: SGHAT and FQNNGV. The CDR3 covers 12 residues. V lost 3 bases and J 1 base, leaving 3 bases between the germline ends. CDR3: CASSFGNTEAFF. The CDR3 DNA reads as TGTGCCAGCAGCTTCGGGAACACTGAAGCTTTCTTT.

This chain uses TRBV13 with TRBJ2-3, with 14 bases matching TRBD2. The V gene end was trimmed by 2 bases and the J gene end by 2 bases; junction bases not matched to a gene: 3. The CDR3 sequence is 17 residues long. The germline gives CDR1 PRHDT, CDR2 FYEKMQ (reference sequence). The CDR3 region has the DNA TGTGCCAGCAGCTTAAGACTAGCGGGGGGGGTCACAGATACGCAGTATTTT. It specifies CASSLRLAGGVTDTQYF.

The CDR3 DNA is TGCGCCAGCAGCCAAGGAGGGAGGGGGGCGTCTGGGTACAATGAGCAGTTCTTC. Translated, it gives CASSQGGRGASGYNEQFF. The chain recombines TRBV4-3 with TRBJ2-1, with D possibly matching TRBD2 (7 bases). Germline-derived CDR1 and CDR2 are LGHNA and YSLEER. The CDR3 is made up of 18 amino acids. The ends were cut back, 1 base at V and 4 bases at J, with 20 bases in the middle.